This T cell receptor (beta chain) appears in the sequencing data of a study of T cell responses to AZD1222 COVID-19 vaccine. Overall study findings and caveats: The repertoires were collected only after the peak T cell response. At baseline, just a handful of AZD1222 recipients tested seropositive.

The study pooled second doses at about 4 or about 12 weeks. Assay used: immunoSEQ multiplex PCR; TCRdb lists only in-frame clones, some missing. This table holds some 84,000 clones, 80% to 90% found once. Unmatched junction bases numbered 3, after V lost 0 bases and J lost 4 bases. The V gene's germline CDR1 is SEHNR and CDR2 FQNEAQ (reference sequence). The length of the CDR3 is 15 residues. As concerns this clone: Its antigen is as yet unknown.

This specimen consisted of peripheral blood, obtained 28 days after the second AZD1222 dose. The sequence derives from an adult who received the AZD1222 COVID-19 vaccine. The chain is built from TRBV7-9 and TRBJ1-3; 7 bases map to TRBD1. In DNA form, the CDR3 reads TGTGCCAGCAGCTTAGCAGGGGGCAGAGGAAACACCATATATTTT. Its protein product is CASSLAGGRGNTIYF.